This entry lists 27 T cell receptor beta chains sequenced from one sample in a study of control samples from healthy donors and cancer patients. Measured with immunoSEQ multiplex PCR; TCRdb has only the in-frame clones, and not every one. The sample has tens of thousands of clones; approximately 95% are singletons. Sequencing was performed on blood. These receptors were collected from a woman aged 30 to 39 in good health.

V gene TRBV7-9 combines with J gene TRBJ2-1, with a weak D call TRBD2 (6 bases). V shed 5 bases and J shed 4 bases, with 18 bases lying between them. Germline CDR1 and CDR2: SEHNR and FQNEAQ (reference sequence). The CDR3 is 16 amino acids. CDR3 amino acids: CASSPLGGGLYNEQFF. In DNA form, the CDR3 reads TGTGCCAGCAGCCCCCTCGGGGGAGGATTATACAATGAGCAGTTCTTC.

The chain joins TRBV6-5 to TRBJ2-7, with D possibly matching TRBD1 (5 bases). Germline V gene sequence: CDR1 MNHEY, CDR2 SVGAGI. This CDR3 region has 13 residues. V was pared by 7 bases and J by 3 bases, with 13 bases between. In DNA form, the CDR3 reads TGTGCCAGCACAGGACAAGAACACTACGAGCAGTACTTC. This codes for CASTGQEHYEQYF.

The genes are TRBV24-1 and TRBJ2-1; D may be TRBD1 (6 bases). V dropped 7 bases and J dropped 7 bases, with 16 bases sitting between them. Germline loops: CDR1 KGHDR, CDR2 SFDVKD. CDR3 length: 14 amino acids. This CDR3 reads CATRGAGPPNEQFF. The CDR3 DNA reads as TGTGCCACCAGGGGGGCCGGGCCTCCAAATGAGCAGTTCTTC.

This rearrangement joins TRBV18 to TRBJ1-3, with TRBD1 matching 7 bases. Germline CDR1 KGHSH, CDR2 LQKENI. This CDR3 comprises 16 residues. The V segment lost 6 bases and the J segment 0 bases; nucleotides outside the gene matches: 8. The CDR3 nucleotides read TGTGCCAGCTCTCCTAGAGAGGGGGCCTCTGGAAACACCATATATTTT. Protein sequence: CASSPREGASGNTIYF.

J is TRBJ2-5 and V is TRBV5-5; D uncertain. The CDR3 totals 14 residues. Trimming took off 0 bases at V and 1 base at J, with 7 bases between the two ends. The germline gives CDR1 SGHKS, CDR2 YYEKEE (reference sequence). The CDR3 DNA reads TGTGCCAGCAGCTTGGTTCAGTCCCAAGAGACCCAGTACTTC. It specifies CASSLVQSQETQYF. Full variable domain (outside the CDR3, taken from reference TRBV5-5 and TRBJ2-5): DAGVTQSPTHLIKTRGQQVTLRCSPISGHKSVSWYQQVLGQGPQFIFQYYEKEERGRGNFPDRFSARQFPNYSSELNVNALLLGDSALYLCASSLVQSQETQYFGPGTRLLVL.

The chain combines TRBV2 with TRBJ1-2; tentatively, D is TRBD1 (5 bases). The CDR3 sequence is 10 residues long. V lost 6 bases and J 14 bases, leaving 13 bases between the germline ends. Germline V gene sequence: CDR1 SNHLY, CDR2 FYNNEI. Here the CDR3 reads CASRAGSCTF. The CDR3 bases are TGTGCCAGCAGGGCAGGGAGCTGTACCTTC.

This clone was detected only a few times. The chain employs TRBV2 and TRBJ2-3; the D gene is possibly TRBD2 (5 bases). The germline V and J ends were trimmed by 0 bases and 3 bases, with 13 bases remaining between them. This CDR3 has 16 residues. Looked up from germline, CDR1 is SNHLY and CDR2 is FYNNEI. For the CDR3, the DNA is TGTGCCAGCAGTGAAGCAATGACGGTAGCGACAGATACGCAGTATTTT. The encoded protein is CASSEAMTVATDTQYF.

The J gene is TRBJ1-6, the V gene TRBV6-5, with TRBD1 as a possible D gene (5 bases). Germline CDR1 is MNHEY and CDR2 is SVGAGI. The CDR3 spans 15 residues. Trimming took 1 base from V and 8 from J, leaving 12 bases between them. The CDR3 DNA follows: TGTGCCAGCAGTTACTTGGAGGGGTGGGATTCACCCCTCCACTTT. This codes for CASSYLEGWDSPLHF.

The J gene is TRBJ2-3, the V gene TRBV6-6; 7 bases are a match to TRBD1. The CDR3 spans 14 residues. The V gene end was trimmed by 8 bases and the J gene end by 0 bases; junction bases not matched to a gene: 5. CDR1 is MNHNY, CDR2 SVGAGI, per germline (reference sequence). CDR3 bases: TGTGCCAGCGCCCGGGACAGCAGCACAGATACGCAGTATTTT. This sequence encodes CASARDSSTDTQYF.

The chain uses TRBV27 and TRBJ2-2; D gene unclear. CDR1 is MNHEY, CDR2 SMNVEV, per germline (reference sequence). Trimming stripped 7 bases from V and 4 bases from J, with 10 bases between. CDR3 length: 13 amino acids. CDR3 coding DNA: TGTGCCAGCAAGGAGAGATCCACCGGGGAGCTGTTTTTT. It codes for CASKERSTGELFF.

The rearrangement joins TRBV3-1 (or the pseudogene TRBV3-2) to TRBJ2-5, with D unresolved. CDR3 length equals 12 residues. The germline V gene has CDR1 LGHDT and CDR2 YNNKEL (reference sequence). V lost 4 bases and J 3 bases, leaving 6 bases between the germline ends. CDR3 amino acids: CASSRLEETQYF. CDR3 nucleotides: TGTGCCAGCAGCCGACTGGAAGAGACCCAGTACTTC.

This rearrangement joins TRBV5-5 to TRBJ1-2; TRBD1 aligns across 10 bases. Germline CDR1 and CDR2: SGHKS and YYEKEE (reference sequence). V gave up 0 bases and J gave up 8 bases; unmatched junction bases: 13. This CDR3 comprises 17 residues. CDR3 sequence reads: CASSLGMRDRGVEGYTF. Written as DNA, the CDR3 is TGTGCCAGCAGCTTGGGAATGCGGGACAGGGGAGTAGAGGGCTACACCTTC.

The chain carries TRBV20-1 and TRBJ1-1, with no clear D. CDR1 is DFQATT, CDR2 SNEGSKA, per germline (reference sequence). The V and J ends lost 4 bases and 6 bases respectively, with 9 bases between them. The CDR3 sequence is 11 residues long. The CDR3 loop is CSAIPSAEAFF. The CDR3, as DNA: TGCAGTGCTATCCCCTCAGCTGAAGCTTTCTTT.

The sample holds one count of this clone. The genes are TRBV29-1 and TRBJ2-1; 9 nucleotides align to TRBD1. This CDR3 contains 14 residues. J lost 3 bases, V lost 7 bases, and 7 bases had no gene match. Germline CDR1 reads SQVTM; CDR2 reads ANQGSEA. CDR3 sequence reads: CSASGQGVYNEQFF. The CDR3 DNA follows: TGCAGCGCATCGGGACAGGGTGTCTACAATGAGCAGTTCTTC.

The V call is TRBV19, the J call TRBJ1-1, with D tentatively TRBD1 (6 bases). The germline gives CDR1 LNHDA, CDR2 SQIVND (reference sequence). V shed 8 bases and J shed 0 bases, with 13 bases lying between them. The CDR3 runs 14 residues. The CDR3 region has the DNA TGTGCCAGTTCTAACAGGGCATTGAACACTGAAGCTTTCTTT. This sequence encodes CASSNRALNTEAFF.

The sample holds one count of this clone. The V call is TRBV24-1, the J call TRBJ2-5, with unresolved D. The CDR3 length is 15 residues. V dropped 4 bases and J dropped 1 base, with 12 bases sitting between them. The V gene's germline CDR1 is KGHDR and CDR2 SFDVKD. The CDR3 protein is CATSDSLRPQETQYF. CDR3 nucleotides: TGTGCCACCAGTGACTCGCTGAGGCCCCAAGAGACCCAGTACTTC.

The J gene is TRBJ1-1, the V gene TRBV18; TRBD1 is a possible D gene (6 bases). The V end lost 6 bases, the J end lost 0 bases, and 20 bases lay between the germline ends. Germline V lookup: CDR1 KGHSH, CDR2 LQKENI. The CDR3 contains 17 residues. This CDR3 reads CASSTESWGLLNTEAFF. The CDR3, as DNA: TGTGCCAGCTCGACCGAAAGCTGGGGGCTGTTGAACACTGAAGCTTTCTTT.

This chain joins TRBV30 and TRBJ1-1; D is unresolved. Germline CDR1 and CDR2: GTSNPN and SVGIG (reference sequence). V lost 0 bases and J lost 10, with 15 bases in between. CDR3 length: 13 residues. The CDR3 nucleotides read TGTGCCTGGAGTGTACGGGCCTTCAACGGAGCTTTCTTT. It yields the protein CAWSVRAFNGAFF. Full variable domain (missing parts from reference TRBV30 and TRBJ1-1): SQTIHQWPATLVQPVGSPLSLECTVEGTSNPNLYWYRQAAGRGLQLLFYSVGIGQISSEVPQNLSASRPQDRQFILSSKKLLLSDSGFYLCAWSVRAFNGAFFGQGTRLTVV.

V gene TRBV15 combines with J gene TRBJ2-7; tentatively, D is TRBD2 (5 bases). The germline V gene has CDR1 LNHNV and CDR2 YYDKDF (reference sequence). The V end was cut by 0 bases, the J end by 7 bases, with 7 bases between. This CDR3 has 12 residues. CDR3 in amino acids: CATSRDEGEQYF. The CDR3 DNA reads as TGTGCCACCAGCAGAGACGAGGGTGAGCAGTACTTC.

V gene TRBV2 combines with J gene TRBJ2-1, with 7 bases matching TRBD2. Trimming took 6 bases from V and 13 from J; bases not matched to a gene: 9. The CDR3 is 12 residues long. Germline assignment: CDR1 SNHLY and CDR2 FYNNEI. CDR3 in amino acids: CASRPDLADQFF. In nucleotides, the CDR3 is TGTGCCAGCAGGCCCGATCTAGCGGACCAGTTCTTC.

The chain recombines TRBV5-4 with TRBJ1-1; a possible D gene is TRBD1 (6 bases). The V gene lost 0 bases and the J gene lost 1 base, with 10 bases spanning the gap. Looked up from germline, CDR1 is SGHNT and CDR2 is YYREEE (reference sequence). This CDR3 is built from 15 residues. Here the CDR3 DNA reads TGTGCCAGCAGCTTGGCGGACAGCGGGAACACTGAAGCTTTCTTT. Amino acid sequence: CASSLADSGNTEAFF.

V and J are TRBV10-3 and TRBJ2-1; 9 bases fit TRBD1. Germline lookup yields CDR1 ENHRY and CDR2 SYGVKD. The CDR3 runs to 12 residues. V was pared by 5 bases and J by 8 bases, with 1 base of the junction left unmatched. CDR3 sequence: CAISRTGDEQFF. The CDR3, as DNA: TGTGCCATCAGTAGGACAGGGGATGAGCAGTTCTTC.

A single count supports this clone. The sample has other DNA sequences that encode this CDR3 too. The chain is built from TRBV29-1 and TRBJ1-2; 9 nucleotides align to TRBD1. CDR1 and CDR2 from the germline V gene are SQVTM and ANQGSEA. The trim removed 7 bases at V and 0 bases at J, leaving 3 bases unmatched. The CDR3 contains 13 residues. CDR3 amino acids: CSARQGANYGYTF. The DNA of the CDR3 is TGCAGCGCACGACAGGGGGCTAACTATGGCTACACCTTC.

The V and J genes are TRBV29-1 and TRBJ1-2; 11 nucleotides align to TRBD1. Per the germline V gene, CDR1 is SQVTM and CDR2 is ANQGSEA. The CDR3 contains 12 residues. Unmatched junction bases numbered 8, after V lost 7 bases and J lost 10 bases. In DNA, the CDR3 is TGCAGCGGCAGGACAGGGGGCGTTGACTACACCTTC. Translated, it gives CSGRTGGVDYTF.

J is TRBJ2-1 and V is TRBV10-3; D gene unclear. Germline V lookup: CDR1 ENHRY, CDR2 SYGVKD. Trimming took off 4 bases at V and 10 bases at J, with 8 bases between the two ends. The CDR3 loop spans 11 amino acids. The CDR3 sequence: CAISGQGEQFF. CDR3 in DNA: TGTGCCATCAGTGGCCAAGGAGAGCAGTTCTTC.

The rearrangement joins TRBV4-1 to TRBJ2-1, with a possible D match to TRBD2 (6 bases). Trimming removed 0 bases from V and 4 bases from J, with 13 bases in between. The CDR3 contains 16 residues. Germline loops: CDR1 MGHRA, CDR2 YSYEKL. The CDR3 DNA follows: TGCGCCAGCAGCCAAGACCCTAGCGCTGCTTACAATGAGCAGTTCTTC. Translated: CASSQDPSAAYNEQFF.

This clone was detected only once. The J gene is TRBJ1-4, the V gene TRBV11-2; unclear D gene. V was shortened by 2 bases and J by 8 bases, with 15 bases between the two germline ends. This CDR3 region has 15 residues. Germline loops: CDR1 SGHAT, CDR2 FQNNGV. The CDR3 sequence: CASSLRFAGGEKLFF. DNA for the CDR3: TGTGCCAGCAGCTTAAGATTCGCGGGAGGGGAAAAACTGTTTTTT.